Presented here are 10 T cell receptor beta chains from one specimen sequenced in a study of T-cell memory formation after mild COVID-19. TCRdb reprocessed the 5' RACE reads via MiXCR and lists one record per CDR3 protein. The sample lists about 430,000 distinct CDR3 sequences, approximately 25% occurring once. Input material: PBMCs or a T cell subset sorted from them (not recorded which). All receptors derive from an adult woman who had mild COVID-19 (a few samples of this study predate the infection). Cell type and time point are not known.

V usage is TRBV18 and J usage is TRBJ2-7; D might be TRBD2 (6 bases). The V and J ends lost 2 bases and 0 bases respectively, with 17 bases between them. This CDR3 spans 17 amino acids. Germline loops: CDR1 KGHSH, CDR2 LQKENI. The CDR3 loop is CASSPGLAGLSSYEQYF. CDR3 bases: TGTGCCAGCTCACCAGGGCTTGCGGGGTTAAGCTCCTACGAGCAGTACTTC.

The genes are TRBV4-2 and TRBJ2-2, with D maybe TRBD2 (6 bases). The CDR3 extends over 15 amino acids. CDR1 and CDR2 (germline): LGHNA, YNFKEQ. Between the trimmed V and J ends, which lost 3 bases and 5 bases, there was a span of 13 bases. CDR3 in amino acids: CASSHGLTGTGELFF. CDR3 in DNA: TGTGCCAGCAGCCACGGACTAACCGGGACCGGGGAGCTGTTTTTT.

CDR3 coding DNA: TGCAGTGCTAGTCCCATGGGGACTAGCGGGAGGAGTTCCTACAATGAGCAGTTCTTC. This sequence encodes CSASPMGTSGRSSYNEQFF. The chain carries TRBV20-1 and TRBJ2-1, with TRBD2 identical over 15 bases. Trimming cost V 3 bases and J 1 base; bases outside gene matches: 10. CDR3 size: 19 residues. The germline CDR1 and CDR2 sequences are DFQATT and SNEGSKA (reference sequence).

The chain has TRBV20-1 and TRBJ1-1, with no clear D. Germline assignment: CDR1 DFQATT and CDR2 SNEGSKA (reference sequence). CDR3 length equals 16 residues. V was pared by 0 bases and J by 5 bases, with 19 bases between. CDR3 DNA sequence: TGCAGTGCTAGAGATCCGGGCGGTCGGGGATGGACTGAAGCTTTCTTT. Protein product: CSARDPGGRGWTEAFF.

V is TRBV20-1 and J is TRBJ1-2, with TRBD1 matching 7 bases. The J segment lost 3 bases and the V segment lost 0 bases, leaving 7 bases of the junction unmatched. CDR3 length equals 15 residues. Germline lookup yields CDR1 DFQATT and CDR2 SNEGSKA (reference sequence). In nucleotides, the CDR3 is TGCAGTGCTAGAGATATTACAGGGGAGTACTATGGCTACACCTTC. It codes for CSARDITGEYYGYTF.

This chain connects TRBV7-3 to TRBJ2-2; D might be TRBD1 or TRBD2, each matching 6 bases. Trimming removed 5 bases from V and 4 bases from J, with 17 bases in between. The CDR3 sequence is 16 residues long. Germline CDR1 reads SGHTA; CDR2 reads FQGTGA. The CDR3 nucleotides are TGTGCCAGCAGCCCACTGGTACAGGGAGGCACCGGGGAGCTGTTTTTT. The encoded protein is CASSPLVQGGTGELFF.

The chain links TRBV15 to TRBJ2-7; possible D gene TRBD2, 6 bases. Germline loops: CDR1 LNHNV, CDR2 YYDKDF (reference sequence). CDR3 length: 16 residues. V gave up 1 base and J gave up 3 bases, with 16 bases separating them. This chain's CDR3 is CATSRVDSGVNYEQYF. CDR3 DNA: TGTGCCACCAGCAGAGTTGATTCGGGGGTCAACTACGAGCAGTACTTC. Full variable domain (outside the CDR3, taken from reference TRBV15 and TRBJ2-7): DAMVIQNPRYQVTQFGKPVTLSCSQTLNHNVMYWYQQKSSQAPKLLFHYYDKDFNNEADTPDNFQSRRPNTSFCFLDIRSPGLGDTAMYLCATSRVDSGVNYEQYFGPGTRLTVT.

The chain has TRBV12-3 or TRBV12-4 and TRBJ2-5; the match to TRBD1 covers 7 bases. Trimming cost V 4 bases and J 10 bases; bases outside gene matches: 9. This CDR3 spans 13 amino acids. CDR3 protein: CASSSGQHLVQYF. CDR3 in DNA: TGTGCCAGCAGTTCGGGACAGCACCTGGTCCAGTACTTC.

This clonotype was detected many times. This chain connects TRBV24-1 to TRBJ1-1; no reliable D call. With 5 bases removed from V and 0 bases from J, the gap between germline ends came to 6 bases. The CDR3 consists of 13 residues. Germline V gene data show CDR1 as KGHDR and CDR2 as SFDVKD. The CDR3 reads CATSASLNTEAFF. The CDR3 DNA is TGTGCCACCAGTGCCAGTCTGAACACTGAAGCTTTCTTT.

There are a few counts of this clonotype. This chain connects TRBV29-1 to TRBJ1-1; D perhaps matches TRBD1 (5 bases). V was pared by 3 bases and J by 1 base, with 12 bases between. CDR1 and CDR2 from the germline V gene are SQVTM and ANQGSEA. This CDR3 spans 14 amino acids. The CDR3 spells CSVDPGTANTEAFF. For the CDR3, the DNA is TGCAGCGTTGATCCAGGGACGGCGAACACTGAAGCTTTCTTT.